One and the same sample provided the 25 T cell receptor beta chains below, sequenced in a study of lymphopenia after photon versus proton radiotherapy. Produced via immunoSEQ multiplex PCR; TCRdb's table is partial and in-frame only. Among tens of thousands of clones listed, around nine tenths were seen once. Material: peripheral blood, obtained from a patient treated with proton-based radiotherapy. These TCRs come from a woman in her sixties with cholangiocarcinoma. Some clones in this sample may be carry-over from other donors' samples.

The chain employs TRBV14 and TRBJ2-3; the match to TRBD2 covers 9 bases. The CDR3 length is 18 residues. CDR1 is SGHDN, CDR2 FVKESK, per germline. With V trimmed by 4 bases and J by 1 base, 12 bases remained unmatched. CDR3 residues: CASSLTAGGPLGTDTQYF. The CDR3 DNA reads as TGTGCCAGCAGCCTAACAGCGGGGGGCCCCTTGGGCACAGATACGCAGTATTTT.

This rearrangement joins TRBV7-8 to TRBJ2-7; TRBD1 matches at 7 bases. With 4 bases clipped from V and 2 bases from J, the junction kept 8 bases outside the gene matches. This CDR3 spans 15 amino acids. Germline CDR1 is SGHVS and CDR2 is FQNEAQ. CDR3 residues: CASSSRDRAPYEQYF. DNA for the CDR3: TGTGCCAGCAGCTCCCGGGACAGAGCACCCTACGAGCAGTACTTC.

V usage is TRBV23-1 and J usage is TRBJ1-1; D is undetermined. TRBV23-1 belongs to the ORF category, with a function that is uncertain. V dropped 4 bases and J dropped 7 bases, with 13 bases sitting between them. This CDR3 comprises 13 residues. Here the CDR3 reads CASSRGVGGEAFF. CDR3 in DNA: TGCGCCAGCAGTCGAGGAGTTGGCGGTGAAGCTTTCTTT.

This clone qualifies as large. The rearrangement links TRBV16 to TRBJ2-3; 10 nucleotides line up with TRBD2. V lost 3 bases, J lost 4 bases, and 4 bases stayed unmatched. The germline V gene encodes CDR1 KGHSY and CDR2 FQNENV. This CDR3 region has 15 residues. This CDR3 is CASSHPSGRPDTQYF. DNA for the CDR3: TGTGCCAGCAGCCACCCTAGCGGGAGACCAGATACGCAGTATTTT.

CDR3: CASSAVLAGGKETQYF. The CDR3 DNA follows: TGCGCCAGCAGCGCTGTACTAGCGGGAGGGAAAGAGACCCAGTACTTC. The gene calls are TRBV5-1 and TRBJ2-5; 13 nucleotides agree with TRBD2. The CDR3 spans 16 residues. CDR1 SGHRS and CDR2 YFSETQ come from the germline V gene. V was pared by 4 bases and J by 3 bases, with 6 bases of the junction left unmatched.

This clone was counted a single time. The gene calls are TRBV20-1 and TRBJ2-7; D is unresolved. Trimming took 0 bases from V and 5 from J, leaving 5 bases between them. Germline V lookup: CDR1 DFQATT, CDR2 SNEGSKA (reference sequence). The CDR3 runs 11 residues. The CDR3 region has the DNA TGCAGTGCTAGAGAGGTCCACGAGCAGTACTTC. This codes for CSAREVHEQYF.

CDR3: CASSPSRTGYEQYF. The CDR3 nucleotides read TGTGCCAGCTCCCCCTCTAGGACCGGCTACGAGCAGTACTTC. The chain combines TRBV18 with TRBJ2-7; D remains unclear. V was shortened by 6 bases and J by 3 bases, with 15 bases between the two germline ends. Germline V CDR1 and CDR2: KGHSH, LQKENI. There are 14 residues in the CDR3.

The chain recombines TRBV5-1 with TRBJ1-1; tentative D call: TRBD1 (6 bases). Trimming shortened V by 0 bases and J by 4 bases, and 13 bases separated the two germline ends. The CDR3 contains 15 residues. The germline V gene encodes CDR1 SGHRS and CDR2 YFSETQ. The CDR3 sequence: CASSLVGGRGTEAFF. CDR3 bases: TGCGCCAGCAGCTTGGTAGGGGGGCGAGGCACTGAAGCTTTCTTT.

The chain employs TRBV9 and TRBJ2-3; TRBD2 matches at 8 bases. Germline CDR1 is SGDLS and CDR2 is YYNGEE. CDR3 size: 19 residues. With 0 bases clipped from V and 8 bases from J, the junction kept 20 bases outside the gene matches. CDR3 in DNA: TGTGCCAGCAGCGTAGGGATTAATAAAATCGGGACTAGTCGGACTACGCAGTATTTT. Translation gives CASSVGINKIGTSRTTQYF.

J is TRBJ2-7 and V is TRBV10-2; 9 nucleotides match TRBD1. This CDR3 is 14 amino acids long. Germline assignment: CDR1 WSHSY and CDR2 SAAADI. The V gene end was trimmed by 6 bases and the J gene end by 3 bases; junction bases not matched to a gene: 6. The CDR3 loop is CASRIGTGYYEQYF. Written as DNA, the CDR3 is TGCGCCAGCAGGATCGGGACAGGGTACTACGAGCAGTACTTC.

This clone came up once. The CDR3 spells CASSYSPSGRDNEQFF. The CDR3 DNA reads TGTGCCAGCAGTTACTCGCCTAGCGGGCGGGACAATGAGCAGTTCTTC. The chain is built from TRBV6-6 and TRBJ2-1; TRBD2 agrees at 8 bases. The CDR3 is 16 amino acids. CDR1 MNHNY and CDR2 SVGAGI come from the germline V gene (reference sequence). V was pared by 0 bases and J by 5 bases, with 6 bases of the junction left unmatched.

This chain connects TRBV5-1 to TRBJ2-7; 12 positions agree with TRBD1. With 4 bases clipped from V and 7 bases from J, the junction kept 9 bases outside the gene matches. The CDR3 is 15 amino acids. CDR1 and CDR2 (germline): SGHRS, YFSETQ. This CDR3 reads CASSPWGQGAGEQYF. The CDR3 DNA sequence: TGCGCCAGCAGCCCGTGGGGACAGGGGGCAGGAGAGCAGTACTTC.

The chain joins TRBV13 to TRBJ1-6; 10 bases fit TRBD1. V was clipped by 4 bases and J by 9 bases; unmatched bases: 6. The germline V gene has CDR1 PRHDT and CDR2 FYEKMQ (reference sequence). The CDR3 consists of 15 residues. For the CDR3, the DNA is TGTGCCAGCAGCTATAGACAGGGGGCAGCTTCACCCCTCCACTTT. This gives the protein CASSYRQGAASPLHF.

The chain recombines TRBV10-1 with TRBJ2-1, with 7 bases that match TRBD2. V shed 4 bases, J shed 8 bases, and the junction held 5 bases outside the gene matches. The germline gives CDR1 WNHNN, CDR2 SYGVQD (reference sequence). The CDR3 has 13 residues. The CDR3: CASSAGGVHEQFF. In DNA, the CDR3 is TGCGCCAGCAGTGCTGGGGGGGTCCATGAGCAGTTCTTC.

The chain uses TRBV5-1 and TRBJ1-3, with D unresolved. Germline lookup yields CDR1 SGHRS and CDR2 YFSETQ. The CDR3 is made up of 14 amino acids. V shed 5 bases and J shed 0 bases, with 9 bases lying between them. The CDR3 loop is CASRADVSGNTIYF. In DNA, the CDR3 is TGCGCCAGCAGAGCGGATGTCTCTGGAAACACCATATATTTT.

This clone has more than one count but fewer than ten. This chain connects TRBV29-1 to TRBJ1-3; 7 bases match TRBD1. The germline CDR1 and CDR2 sequences are SQVTM and ANQGSEA. After removal of 6 bases from V and 4 bases from J, the junction contained 9 bases not matched to a gene. The CDR3 spans 14 residues. CDR3 nucleotide sequence: TGCAGCGTGACGGGACAGCCGGAGGGAAACACCATATATTTT. Residues: CSVTGQPEGNTIYF.

V usage is TRBV27 and J usage is TRBJ2-7; 7 positions match TRBD2. J was trimmed by 5 bases and V by 7 bases; bases with no gene match: 14. This CDR3 spans 15 amino acids. Per the germline V gene, CDR1 is MNHEY and CDR2 is SMNVEV (reference sequence). CDR3 in DNA: TGTGCCAGCACTCATACCGCGGCGGGAGTGAACGAGCAGTACTTC. Encoded protein: CASTHTAAGVNEQYF.

The CDR3 sequence: CASSSPGLAGWEQYF. DNA for the CDR3: TGTGCCAGCAGTAGTCCGGGACTAGCGGGATGGGAGCAGTACTTC. The chain has TRBV6-5 and TRBJ2-7; 13 bases agree with TRBD2. The CDR3 is 15 amino acids. Trimming took 5 bases from V and 7 from J; bases not matched to a gene: 8. Per germline, CDR1 MNHEY and CDR2 SVGAGI.

The rearrangement links TRBV5-1 to TRBJ2-7, with a weak D call TRBD2 (6 bases). Germline-derived CDR1 and CDR2 are SGHRS and YFSETQ. V was trimmed by 0 bases and J by 0 bases, leaving 10 bases between them. The CDR3 contains 15 residues. CDR3 DNA sequence: TGCGCCAGCAGCTTGGGGGACTCCGGCTCCTACGAGCAGTACTTC. This codes for CASSLGDSGSYEQYF.

Remarks on this clone: One end of the junction does not line up with germline, which may come from a read error. The rearrangement links TRBV5-1 to TRBJ2-6; tentative D call: TRBD2 (5 bases). Looked up from germline, CDR1 is SGHRS and CDR2 is YFSETQ. This CDR3 has 14 amino acids. The DNA for the CDR3 is TGCGCCAGCACCGATAATCCCGGGGTCAACGTCCTGACTTTC. Protein: CASTDNPGVNVLTF. Together with reference TRBV5-1 and TRBJ2-6, the CDR3 gives the full variable domain: KAGVTQTPRYLIKTRGQQVTLSCSPISGHRSVSWYQQTPGQGLQFLFEYFSETQRNKGNFPGRFSGRQFSNSRSEMNVSTLELGDSALYLCASTDNPGVNVLTFGAGSRLTVL.

The CDR3 sequence: CASSQTSGSTDTQYF. CDR3 nucleotides: TGTGCCAGCAGCCAAACTAGCGGGAGCACAGATACGCAGTATTTT. This sequence joins TRBV11-3 and TRBJ2-3; 9 bases fit TRBD2. Trimming cost V 5 bases and J 0 bases; bases outside gene matches: 3. The CDR3 has 15 residues. The germline CDR1 and CDR2 sequences are SGHNT and YENEEA.

This chain joins TRBV18 and TRBJ2-1; tentative D call: TRBD1 (6 bases). Germline CDR1 and CDR2: KGHSH and LQKENI. Between the trimmed V and J ends, which lost 5 bases and 6 bases, there was a span of 8 bases. The CDR3 extends over 12 amino acids. CDR3 nucleotides: TGTGCCAGCTCAGCCAGGGGCAATGAGCAGTTCTTC. Amino acids: CASSARGNEQFF.

The chain is built from TRBV7-2 and TRBJ2-2; D gene uncertain. CDR3 length: 15 amino acids. Trimming removed 2 bases from V and 4 bases from J, with 11 bases in between. CDR1 SGHTA and CDR2 FQGNSA come from the germline V gene. CDR3 amino acids: CASSLFGVSTGELFF. The CDR3, as DNA: TGTGCCAGCAGCTTATTTGGCGTGTCCACCGGGGAGCTGTTTTTT.

The V and J genes are TRBV5-1 and TRBJ1-4, with a weak D call TRBD1 (6 bases). CDR1 is SGHRS and CDR2 is YFSETQ in the germline V gene. The V gene lost 2 bases and the J gene lost 5 bases, with 10 bases spanning the gap. The CDR3 is 14 amino acids. The DNA of the CDR3 is TGCGCCAGCAGCTTTAGACAGGCCAATGAAAAACTGTTTTTT. Protein product: CASSFRQANEKLFF.

The V call is TRBV11-2, the J call TRBJ2-4; 8 positions match TRBD2. The CDR3 consists of 16 residues. V lost 5 bases and J lost 0; bases outside the gene matches: 6. Germline CDR1 reads SGHAT; CDR2 reads FQNNGV. The CDR3 loop reads CASSVLADKAKNIQYF. The CDR3 DNA reads TGTGCCAGCAGCGTACTAGCGGACAAAGCCAAAAACATTCAGTACTTC.